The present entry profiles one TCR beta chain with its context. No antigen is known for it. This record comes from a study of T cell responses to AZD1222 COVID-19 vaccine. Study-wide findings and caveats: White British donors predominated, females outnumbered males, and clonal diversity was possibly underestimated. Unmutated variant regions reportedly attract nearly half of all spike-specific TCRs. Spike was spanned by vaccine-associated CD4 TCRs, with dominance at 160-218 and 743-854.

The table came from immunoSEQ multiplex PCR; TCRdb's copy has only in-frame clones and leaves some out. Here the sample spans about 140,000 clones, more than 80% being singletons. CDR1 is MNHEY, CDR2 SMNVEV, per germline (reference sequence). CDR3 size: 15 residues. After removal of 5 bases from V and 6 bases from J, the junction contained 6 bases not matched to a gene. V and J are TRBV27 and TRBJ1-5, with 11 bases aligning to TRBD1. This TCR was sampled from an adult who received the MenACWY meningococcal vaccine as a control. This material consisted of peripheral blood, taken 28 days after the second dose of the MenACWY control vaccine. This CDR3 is CASSTQGQGVQPQHF. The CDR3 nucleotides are TGTGCCAGCAGTACGCAGGGACAGGGGGTTCAGCCCCAGCATTTT.